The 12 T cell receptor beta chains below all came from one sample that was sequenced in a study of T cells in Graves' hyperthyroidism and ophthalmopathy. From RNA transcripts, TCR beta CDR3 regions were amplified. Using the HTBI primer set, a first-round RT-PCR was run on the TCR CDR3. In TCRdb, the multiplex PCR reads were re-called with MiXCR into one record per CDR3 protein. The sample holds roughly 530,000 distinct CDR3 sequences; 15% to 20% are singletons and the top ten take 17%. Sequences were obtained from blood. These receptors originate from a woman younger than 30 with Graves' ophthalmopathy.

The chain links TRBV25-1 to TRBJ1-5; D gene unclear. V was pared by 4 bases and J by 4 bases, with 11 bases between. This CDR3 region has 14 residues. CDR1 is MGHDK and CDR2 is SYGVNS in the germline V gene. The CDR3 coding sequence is TGTGCCAGCAGTGGTGGAGGTTGGAATCAGCCCCAGCATTTT. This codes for CASSGGGWNQPQHF.

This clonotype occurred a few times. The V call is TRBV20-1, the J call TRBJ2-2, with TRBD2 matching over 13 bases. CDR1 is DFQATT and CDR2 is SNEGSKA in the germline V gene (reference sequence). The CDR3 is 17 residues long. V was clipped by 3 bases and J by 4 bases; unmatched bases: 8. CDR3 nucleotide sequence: TGCAGTGCTAGCCCTTGGACTAGCGGGAGATTCACCGGGGAGCTGTTTTTT. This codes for CSASPWTSGRFTGELFF.

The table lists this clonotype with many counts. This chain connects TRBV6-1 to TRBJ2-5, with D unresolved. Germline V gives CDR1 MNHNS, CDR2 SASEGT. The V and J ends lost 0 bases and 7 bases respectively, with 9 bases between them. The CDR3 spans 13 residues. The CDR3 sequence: CASSEALRGTQYF. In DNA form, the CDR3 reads TGTGCCAGCAGTGAAGCGCTTCGAGGGACCCAGTACTTC.

CDR3 coding DNA: TGCAGTGCTAGGGGGTGGGCGGACATCTACAATGAGCAGTTCTTC. Its protein is CSARGWADIYNEQFF. The V gene is TRBV20-1, the J gene TRBJ2-1; perhaps TRBD1 as D (5 bases). Per the germline V gene, CDR1 is DFQATT and CDR2 is SNEGSKA (reference sequence). Trimming left V 3 bases short and J 3 bases short, with 15 bases between. This CDR3 region has 15 residues.

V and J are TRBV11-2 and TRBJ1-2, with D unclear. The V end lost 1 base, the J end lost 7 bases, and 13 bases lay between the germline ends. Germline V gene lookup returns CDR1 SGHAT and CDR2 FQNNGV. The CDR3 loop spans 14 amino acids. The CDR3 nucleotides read TGTGCCAGCAGCTTAGGCAAGGCTAGCGGTGGCTACACCTTC. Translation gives CASSLGKASGGYTF.

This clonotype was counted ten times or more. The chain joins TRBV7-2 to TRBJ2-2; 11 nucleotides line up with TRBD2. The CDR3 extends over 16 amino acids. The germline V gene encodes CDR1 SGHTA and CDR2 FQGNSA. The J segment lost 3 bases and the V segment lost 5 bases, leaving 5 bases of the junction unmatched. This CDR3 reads CASSLGLAAYTGELFF. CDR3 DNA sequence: TGTGCCAGCAGCCTGGGACTAGCGGCTTACACCGGGGAGCTGTTTTTT.

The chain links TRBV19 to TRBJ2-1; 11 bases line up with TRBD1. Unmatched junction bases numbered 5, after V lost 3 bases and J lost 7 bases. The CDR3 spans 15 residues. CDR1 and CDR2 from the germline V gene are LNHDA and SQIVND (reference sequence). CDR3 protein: CASSIQGTGGNEQFF. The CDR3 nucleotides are TGTGCCAGTAGTATCCAAGGGACAGGGGGGAATGAGCAGTTCTTC.

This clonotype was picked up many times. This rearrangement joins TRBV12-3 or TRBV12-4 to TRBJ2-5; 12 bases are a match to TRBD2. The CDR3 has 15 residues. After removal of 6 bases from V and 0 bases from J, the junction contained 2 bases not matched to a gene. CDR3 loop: CASSRLAGDQETQYF. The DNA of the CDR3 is TGTGCCAGCAGCAGACTAGCGGGGGACCAAGAGACCCAGTACTTC.

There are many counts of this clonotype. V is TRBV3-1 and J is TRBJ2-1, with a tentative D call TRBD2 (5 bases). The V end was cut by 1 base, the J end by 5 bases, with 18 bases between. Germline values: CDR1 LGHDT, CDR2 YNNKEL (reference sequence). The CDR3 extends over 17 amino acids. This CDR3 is CASSQGLGVLLNNEQFF. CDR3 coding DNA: TGTGCCAGCAGCCAAGGGTTGGGAGTTCTACTCAACAATGAGCAGTTCTTC.

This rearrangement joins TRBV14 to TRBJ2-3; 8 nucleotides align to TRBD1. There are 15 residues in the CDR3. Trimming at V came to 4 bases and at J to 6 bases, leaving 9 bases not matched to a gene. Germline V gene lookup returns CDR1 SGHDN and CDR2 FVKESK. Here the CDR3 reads CASSLRTGSGDTQYF. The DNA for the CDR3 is TGTGCCAGCAGCCTGAGGACAGGGTCAGGGGATACGCAGTATTTT.

The CDR3 region is CASSQDGAGGTNEQFF. Here the CDR3 DNA reads TGTGCCAGCAGCCAAGATGGAGCGGGGGGGACCAATGAGCAGTTCTTC. J is TRBJ2-1 and V is TRBV3-1, with 10 bases lining up with TRBD2. CDR3 length equals 16 residues. CDR1 and CDR2 (germline): LGHDT, YNNKEL (reference sequence). V was pared by 0 bases and J by 6 bases, with 5 bases of the junction left unmatched.

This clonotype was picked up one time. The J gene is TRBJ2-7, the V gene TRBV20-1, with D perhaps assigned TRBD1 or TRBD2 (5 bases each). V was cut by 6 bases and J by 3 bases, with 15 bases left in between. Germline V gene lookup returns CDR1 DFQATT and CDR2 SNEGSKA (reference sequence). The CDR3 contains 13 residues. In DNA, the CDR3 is TGCAGTGCGTTCTGGGACGAAGACTACGAGCAGTACTTC. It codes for CSAFWDEDYEQYF.